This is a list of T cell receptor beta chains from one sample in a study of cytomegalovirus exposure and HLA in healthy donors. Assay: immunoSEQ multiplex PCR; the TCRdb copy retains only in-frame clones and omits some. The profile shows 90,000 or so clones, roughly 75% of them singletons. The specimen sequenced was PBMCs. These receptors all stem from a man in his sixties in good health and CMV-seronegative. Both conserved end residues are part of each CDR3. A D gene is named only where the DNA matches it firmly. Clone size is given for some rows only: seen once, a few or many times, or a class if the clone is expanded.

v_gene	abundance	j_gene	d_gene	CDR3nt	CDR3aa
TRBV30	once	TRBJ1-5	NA	TGTGCCTGGAGTCCTCCGGACAGCCCCAATCAGCCCCAGCATTTT	CAWSPPDSPNQPQHF
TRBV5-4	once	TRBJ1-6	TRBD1	TGTGCCAGCAGTTGGACAGGAGCTAATTCACCCCTCCACTTT	CASSWTGANSPLHF
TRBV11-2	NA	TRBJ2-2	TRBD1	TGTGCCAGCAGCTTAGATCGGACAGGGGACACCGGGGAGCTGTTTTTT	CASSLDRTGDTGELFF
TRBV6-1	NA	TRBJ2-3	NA	TGTGCCAGCAGTGAAGCGTTCGGTACGGATACGCAGTATTTT	CASSEAFGTDTQYF
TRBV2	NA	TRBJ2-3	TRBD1	TGTGCCAGCAGCGCGATGACAGGGCTTGGGGGAGATACGCAGTATTTT	CASSAMTGLGGDTQYF
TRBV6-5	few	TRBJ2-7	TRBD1	TGTGCCAGCAGCTACCTACAGGGGGCGGGTGAGCAGTACTTC	CASSYLQGAGEQYF
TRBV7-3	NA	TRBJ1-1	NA	TGTGCCAGCAGCTTGGGCCCGTCAGGGTTCTCGACTTTCTTT	CASSLGPSGFSTFF
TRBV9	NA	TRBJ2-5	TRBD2	TGTGCCAGCAGCGTAGGTAGTAGCGGGGGGGCGGGTGAGACCCAGTACTTC	CASSVGSSGGAGETQYF
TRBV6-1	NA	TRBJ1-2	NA	TGTGCCAGCAGGAACCGGCGGGCCCTCGTGGAAGGCTACACCTTC	CASRNRRALVEGYTF
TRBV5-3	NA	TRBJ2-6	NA	TGTGCCAGAAGCCCCACGAGAGGGGGGGCCATTTGGACCGCCGTCCTGACTTTC	CARSPTRGGAIWTAVLTF
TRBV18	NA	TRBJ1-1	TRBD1	TGTGCCAGCTCACCTACAGGGGTCGGGAACACTGAAGCTTTCTTT	CASSPTGVGNTEAFF
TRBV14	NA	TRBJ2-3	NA	TGTGCCAGCAGCCAAGGTTTGAGGTCCTTATCAGATACGCAGTATTTT	CASSQGLRSLSDTQYF
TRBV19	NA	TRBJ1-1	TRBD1	TGTGCCAGTAGTTCTCCAGTGTTCACGAGGGGACAGAGGACGACTTTCTTT	CASSSPVFTRGQRTTFF
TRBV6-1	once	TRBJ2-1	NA	TGTGCCAGCAGTGCCCGAGGCACCTACAATGAGCAGTTCTTC	CASSARGTYNEQFF
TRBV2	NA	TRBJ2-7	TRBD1	TGTGCCATAGGGACAGCCGTCCACGAGCAGTACTTC	CAIGTAVHEQYF
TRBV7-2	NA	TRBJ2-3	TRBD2	TGTGCCAGCAGCTTAGAGGTGCGGGGGGGGACAGATACGCAGTATTTT	CASSLEVRGGTDTQYF
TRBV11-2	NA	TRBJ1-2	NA	TGTGCCAGCAGCTCCGACGGGAACTATGGCTACACCTTC	CASSSDGNYGYTF
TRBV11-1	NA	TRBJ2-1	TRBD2	TGTGCCAGCAGCGTTCGGGGGACTAGCGGAAACAATGAGCAGTTCTTC	CASSVRGTSGNNEQFF
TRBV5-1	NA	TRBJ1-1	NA	TGCGCCAGCAGCTTGGGATTCTGGAGCCCGAAAGAGATGAACACTGAAGCTTTCTTT	CASSLGFWSPKEMNTEAFF
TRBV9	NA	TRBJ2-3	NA	TGTGCCAGCAGCGCGGAGGCGAGCGGAGATACGCAGTATTTT	CASSAEASGDTQYF
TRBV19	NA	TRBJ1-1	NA	TGTGCCAGTAGTATAGCAGCAGGGGCTGAAGCTTTCTTT	CASSIAAGAEAFF
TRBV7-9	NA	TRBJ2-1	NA	TGTTCCAGCACCAGACAGAGCTCAAGCTCCTACAATGAGCAGTTCTTC	CSSTRQSSSSYNEQFF
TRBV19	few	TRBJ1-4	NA	TGTGCCAGTAGTACCCAGGGATTCGCAACTAATGAAAAACTGTTTTTT	CASSTQGFATNEKLFF
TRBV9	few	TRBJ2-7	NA	TGTGCCAGCAGCGTAGGGTCGGGTCCGGCGCCCTACGAGCAGTACTTC	CASSVGSGPAPYEQYF
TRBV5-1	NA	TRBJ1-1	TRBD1	TGCGCCAGCAGCTTGTCCGGGACAGGGAACACTGAAGCTTTCTTT	CASSLSGTGNTEAFF
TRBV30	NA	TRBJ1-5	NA	TGTGCCTGGAGAATCGGGGGATTCGGCAATCAGCCCCAGCATTTT	CAWRIGGFGNQPQHF
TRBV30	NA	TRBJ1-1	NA	TGTGCCTGGAAGAGGGAACCAAACACTGAAGCTTTCTTT	CAWKREPNTEAFF
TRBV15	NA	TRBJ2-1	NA	TGTGCCACCAGCGCACAGGGTTCCTACAATGAGCAGTTCTTC	CATSAQGSYNEQFF
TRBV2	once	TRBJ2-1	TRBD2	TGTGCCAGCAGTGGGCCGACGGCTAGCGGGGACAATGAGCAGTTCTTC	CASSGPTASGDNEQFF
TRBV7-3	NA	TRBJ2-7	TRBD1	TGTGCCAGCAGCTTAAAAGGGACAGAGCACTACGAGCAGTACTTC	CASSLKGTEHYEQYF
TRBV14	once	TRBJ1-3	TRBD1	TGTGCCAGCAAGGGACAGTTGGCCTCTGGAAACACCATATATTTT	CASKGQLASGNTIYF
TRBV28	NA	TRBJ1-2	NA	TGTGCCAGCCGAATACCGGACAGCTACTATGGCTACACCTTC	CASRIPDSYYGYTF
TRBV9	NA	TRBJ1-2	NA	TGTGCCAGCAGCGTAGGGCCAGGGTTGCCGGCGTATGGCTACACCTTC	CASSVGPGLPAYGYTF
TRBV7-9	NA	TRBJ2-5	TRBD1	TGTGCCAGCAGCCGAAGGACAGGGGGCGGAGAGACCCAGTACTTC	CASSRRTGGGETQYF
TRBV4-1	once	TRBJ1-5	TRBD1	TGCGCCAGCAGCCAAGCAGGGGGCGAGGTACGCCAGCCCCAGCATTTT	CASSQAGGEVRQPQHF
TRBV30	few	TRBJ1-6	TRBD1	TGTGCCTGGAGCCAGGGGGTAGACTCACCCCTCCACTTT	CAWSQGVDSPLHF
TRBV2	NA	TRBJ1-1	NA	TGTGCTACGGGGGGTGGGGGTGGGGGGAACACTGAAGCTTTCTTT	CATGGGGGGNTEAFF
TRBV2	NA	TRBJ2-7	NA	TGTGCCAGCAGTGTTCGGGAGCAGTACTTC	CASSVREQYF
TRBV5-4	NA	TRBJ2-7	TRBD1	TGTGCCAGCAGCCCGACAGGGTACGAGCAGTACTTC	CASSPTGYEQYF
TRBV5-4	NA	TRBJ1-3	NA	TGTGCCAGCAGCGGACCCGACAGCTCTGGAAACACCATATATTTT	CASSGPDSSGNTIYF
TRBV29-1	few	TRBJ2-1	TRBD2	TGCAGCGTTCCCACGGGGACTAGCGGCACAAATGAGCAGTTCTTC	CSVPTGTSGTNEQFF
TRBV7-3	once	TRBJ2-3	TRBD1	TGTGCCAGCAGCTTAATTCAGGGGGCGGATACGCAGTATTTT	CASSLIQGADTQYF
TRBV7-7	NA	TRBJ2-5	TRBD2	TGTGCTAGCAGCCCCAGGACTAGCGGGGGAGAGACCCAGTACTTC	CASSPRTSGGETQYF
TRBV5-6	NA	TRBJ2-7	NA	TGTGCCAGCAGCTTGGCGGGCAGGGGGGTGTACGAGCAGTACTTC	CASSLAGRGVYEQYF
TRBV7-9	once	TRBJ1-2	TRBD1	TGTGCCAGCAGCTTAGGGGGCGGGGACAGGGTCGGCTACACCTTC	CASSLGGGDRVGYTF
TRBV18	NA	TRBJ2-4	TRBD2	TGTGCCAGCTCACCCAGCGGGGGGGCCGATAGCATTCAGTACTTC	CASSPSGGADSIQYF
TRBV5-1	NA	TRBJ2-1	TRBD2	TGCGCCAGCTCCGGGGTAGCGGGGGACCGAGGCAATGAGCAGTTCTTC	CASSGVAGDRGNEQFF
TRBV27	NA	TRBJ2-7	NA	TGTGCCAGCGCCTGGGGGGGGCTTTCCTACGAGCAGTACTTC	CASAWGGLSYEQYF
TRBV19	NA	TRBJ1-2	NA	TGTGCCAGTAGTCCCCGGGGGGCCTGGGACTATGGCTACACCTTC	CASSPRGAWDYGYTF
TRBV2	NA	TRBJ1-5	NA	TGTGCCAGCAGTGACCCCTATAGCAATCAGCCCCAGCATTTT	CASSDPYSNQPQHF
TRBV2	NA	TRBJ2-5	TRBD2	TGTGCCAGCAGTGAAGTTAGCGGGGGAAGGGAGCAGTACTTC	CASSEVSGGREQYF
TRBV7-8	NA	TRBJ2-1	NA	TGTGCCAGCAGCTTAGGCGACTTGAGACAGAGTGAGCAGTTCTTC	CASSLGDLRQSEQFF